A single sample gave rise to the 13 T cell receptor beta chains below, sequenced in a study of beta chain features in type 1 diabetes. Every isolated RNA sample was fully reverse transcribed, so sequencing captured expressed TCRB transcripts. This table comes from immunoSEQ multiplex PCR, and its TCRdb copy is limited to in-frame clones, with some not included. The sample carries 350,000 to 450,000 clones, around 16% recorded once. Sequenced: naive CD4+ T cells from blood. These receptors were obtained from a woman younger than 30 in good health.

This clone was detected only a few times. The chain employs TRBV5-1 and TRBJ2-7; 10 bases match TRBD2. Germline CDR1 SGHRS, CDR2 YFSETQ. There are 14 residues in the CDR3. V gave up 0 bases and J gave up 7 bases; unmatched junction bases: 4. Here the CDR3 reads CASSLALAGREQYF. CDR3 nucleotide sequence: TGCGCCAGCAGCTTGGCACTAGCGGGGAGGGAGCAGTACTTC.

This clone turned up a few times. This chain uses TRBV11-2 with TRBJ1-2; tentatively, D is TRBD1 (6 bases). The CDR3 sequence is 12 residues long. V gave up 0 bases and J gave up 7 bases, with 6 bases separating them. From germline, CDR1 is SGHAT and CDR2 FQNNGV. CDR3 region: CASSLEGAGYTF. The CDR3 bases are TGTGCCAGCAGCTTAGAGGGGGCTGGCTACACCTTC.

This clone was counted between two and nine times. CDR3 in amino acids: CSASYGTAAIEQYF. CDR3 coding DNA: TGCAGCGCATCATACGGGACAGCCGCCATCGAGCAGTACTTC. The chain has TRBV29-1 and TRBJ2-7, with 7 bases identical to TRBD1. This CDR3 is 14 amino acids long. Germline-derived CDR1 and CDR2 are SQVTM and ANQGSEA. V lost 7 bases and J lost 6; bases outside the gene matches: 15.

The V and J genes are TRBV9 and TRBJ2-1; 7 bases are a match to TRBD2. Germline trimming cut 4 bases from V and 7 bases from J; bases unmatched to any gene: 11. The germline CDR1 and CDR2 sequences are SGDLS and YYNGEE. CDR3 size: 15 residues. This CDR3 is CASSLAGEVGNEQFF. The CDR3 region has the DNA TGTGCCAGCAGCTTGGCGGGAGAGGTTGGGAATGAGCAGTTCTTC.

V gene TRBV6-6 combines with J gene TRBJ1-5; 7 positions match TRBD1. The CDR3 consists of 13 residues. J gave up 5 bases and V 6 bases, and 4 bases lay outside the gene matches. Germline V CDR1 and CDR2: MNHNY, SVGAGI (reference sequence). CDR3 DNA sequence: TGTGCCAGCAGCGACAGGGTGGATCAGCCCCAGCATTTT. Protein: CASSDRVDQPQHF.

This chain uses TRBV7-8 with TRBJ2-1, with 13 bases fitting TRBD2. Germline V CDR1 and CDR2: SGHVS, FQNEAQ. The CDR3 covers 16 residues. With 2 bases clipped from V and 7 bases from J, the junction kept 5 bases outside the gene matches. The CDR3 DNA is TGTGCCAGCAGCTTAAGGACTAGCGGGAGTGGTAATGAGCAGTTCTTC. Its protein is CASSLRTSGSGNEQFF.

This clone has only a few counts. V usage is TRBV5-1 and J usage is TRBJ2-1; D is uncertain. There are 14 residues in the CDR3. Trimming removed 8 bases at V and 7 bases at J, with 19 bases between. Germline-derived CDR1 and CDR2 are SGHRS and YFSETQ. The CDR3: CASTPTYSVNEQFF. CDR3 DNA sequence: TGCGCCAGTACTCCCACGTATTCTGTGAATGAGCAGTTCTTC.

This clone has just one count. The genes are TRBV30 and TRBJ2-5; 7 bases are a match to TRBD2. With 8 bases clipped from V and 5 bases from J, the junction kept 11 bases outside the gene matches. CDR1 is GTSNPN and CDR2 is SVGIG in the germline V gene (reference sequence). This CDR3 has 13 amino acids. The chain's CDR3 is CAGASSGGETQYF. CDR3 nucleotides: TGTGCCGGGGCTTCTAGCGGAGGGGAGACCCAGTACTTC.

This clone showed up just a few times. This sequence joins TRBV28 and TRBJ1-1, with TRBD1 matching over 10 bases. The CDR3 contains 13 residues. The germline CDR1 and CDR2 sequences are MDHEN and SYDVKM. Trimming cost V 1 base and J 10 bases; bases outside gene matches: 3. The CDR3 here is CASSLSGQGRAFF. The CDR3 DNA sequence: TGTGCCAGCAGTTTATCGGGACAGGGGAGAGCTTTCTTT.

This chain connects TRBV28 to TRBJ1-4; D gene uncertain. CDR1 MDHEN and CDR2 SYDVKM come from the germline V gene. Trimming removed 6 bases at V and 7 bases at J, with 6 bases between. The CDR3 spans 11 residues. This chain's CDR3 is CASSPREKLFF. The CDR3 nucleotides read TGTGCCAGCAGCCCTCGTGAAAAACTGTTTTTT.

This clone was counted between two and nine times. The chain has TRBV7-2 and TRBJ2-1, with 7 bases fitting TRBD2. With 2 bases clipped from V and 6 bases from J, the junction kept 7 bases outside the gene matches. Germline V CDR1 and CDR2: SGHTA, FQGNSA. This CDR3 is 15 amino acids long. CDR3 nucleotide sequence: TGTGCCAGCAGCTTATCACTAGCGTACACCAATGAGCAGTTCTTC. Amino acids: CASSLSLAYTNEQFF.

The rearrangement links TRBV5-1 to TRBJ2-3; 7 nucleotides match TRBD1. Trimming took 4 bases from V and 0 from J; bases not matched to a gene: 5. Germline V gives CDR1 SGHRS, CDR2 YFSETQ. The CDR3 is 15 amino acids. The CDR3 loop reads CASSLGTDSTDTQYF. In nucleotides, the CDR3 is TGCGCCAGCAGCCTAGGGACAGATAGCACAGATACGCAGTATTTT.

The chain carries TRBV7-2 and TRBJ2-5; weak D call: TRBD2 (6 bases). Germline CDR1 SGHTA, CDR2 FQGNSA. This CDR3 is built from 14 residues. V gave up 3 bases and J gave up 1 base, with 9 bases separating them. CDR3: CASSFVAAQETQYF. The DNA of the CDR3 is TGTGCCAGCAGCTTCGTAGCGGCCCAAGAGACCCAGTACTTC.